This T cell receptor (beta chain) was retrieved from a study of blood T cell repertoires in COVID-19. Study context: Acute and convalescent COVID-19 specimens originated in the United States, Italy and Spain.

V gave up 1 base and J gave up 2 bases, with 12 bases separating them. The CDR3 has 15 amino acids. Germline V CDR1 and CDR2: LGHNA, YNFKEQ. Within the 2 weeks before study entry, each person in the exposed group met a COVID-19 case. Assay: immunoSEQ multiplex PCR; the TCRdb copy retains only in-frame clones and omits some. Here the sample spans about 320,000 clones, 90% being singletons. This receptor was taken from a woman in her thirties who had been exposed to COVID-19. Input material: PBMCs or T cells enriched from blood (not recorded which). The chain uses TRBV4-2 and TRBJ2-7, with a tentative D call TRBD1 (6 bases). The CDR3 coding sequence is TGTGCCAGCAGCCAAGTCTCGGCAGGGGCCTACGAGCAGTACTTC. Amino acids: CASSQVSAGAYEQYF.